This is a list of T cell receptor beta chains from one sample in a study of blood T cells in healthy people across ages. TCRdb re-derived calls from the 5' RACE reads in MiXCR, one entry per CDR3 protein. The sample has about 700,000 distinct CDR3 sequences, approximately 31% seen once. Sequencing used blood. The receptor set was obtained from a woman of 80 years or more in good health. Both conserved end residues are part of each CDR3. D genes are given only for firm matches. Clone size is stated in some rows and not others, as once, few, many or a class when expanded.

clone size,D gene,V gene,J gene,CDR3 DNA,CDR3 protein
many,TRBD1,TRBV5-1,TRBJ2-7,TGCGCCAGCAGCGGCCGGGACAGGGTTGACGAGCAGTACTTC,CASSGRDRVDEQYF
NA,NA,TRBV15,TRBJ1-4,TGTGCCACCAGCAGAGACCCGGCGACTAATGAAAAACTGTTTTTT,CATSRDPATNEKLFF
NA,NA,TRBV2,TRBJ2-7,TGTGCCAGCAGTGGTGATCGAATAAACATTAGAGACGAGCAGTACTTC,CASSGDRINIRDEQYF
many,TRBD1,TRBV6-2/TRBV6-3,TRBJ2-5,TGTGCCAGCAGTTCCAGGGACAGGGGCGCGAAGGAGACCCAGTACTTC,CASSSRDRGAKETQYF
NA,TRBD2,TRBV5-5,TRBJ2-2,TGTGCCAGCAGTCCGATCGTTACTAGCGGGGTCACCGGGGAGCTGTTTTTT,CASSPIVTSGVTGELFF
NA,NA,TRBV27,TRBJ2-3,TGTGCCAGCAGAAGGGTCCCCGGGGCCGCAGATACGCAGTATTTT,CASRRVPGAADTQYF
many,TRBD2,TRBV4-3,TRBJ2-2,TGCGCCAGCAGCTCCGGGACTAGCGTCACCGGGGAGCTGTTTTTT,CASSSGTSVTGELFF
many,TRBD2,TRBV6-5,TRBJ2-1,TGTGCCAGCAGGGGACTAGCAGACAATGAGCAGTTCTTC,CASRGLADNEQFF
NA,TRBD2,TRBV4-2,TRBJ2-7,TGTGTCAGCAGTCAGGGAGCGGGGGACTACAATGAGCAGTACTTC,CVSSQGAGDYNEQYF
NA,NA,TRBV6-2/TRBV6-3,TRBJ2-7,TGTGCCAGCAGTTACTCGACGCCAGGGAATACCGAGCAGTACTTC,CASSYSTPGNTEQYF
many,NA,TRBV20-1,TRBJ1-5,TGCAGTGCCAAACTACAGGGTTTGGGCAATCAGCCCCAGCATTTT,CSAKLQGLGNQPQHF
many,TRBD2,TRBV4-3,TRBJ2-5,TGCGCCAGCAGCCCCCGGGCGCTAGCGGGGCAGGGGGAGACCCAGTACTTC,CASSPRALAGQGETQYF
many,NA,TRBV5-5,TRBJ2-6,TGTGCCAGCAGCTTGGCCGGGGGGCCTGGGGCCAACGTCCTGACTTTC,CASSLAGGPGANVLTF
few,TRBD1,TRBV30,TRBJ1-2,TGTGCCTGGAGTGCCTCGGACAGGCCGAACTATGGCTACACCTTC,CAWSASDRPNYGYTF
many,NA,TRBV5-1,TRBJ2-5,TGCGCCAGCAGCTTGGTTGGGGACACCCAAGAGACCCAGTACTTC,CASSLVGDTQETQYF
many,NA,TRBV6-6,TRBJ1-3,TGTGCCAGCAGTTTACAGGCCGGCAGGGGAAACACCATATATTTT,CASSLQAGRGNTIYF
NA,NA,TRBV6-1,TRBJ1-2,TGTGCCAGCAGTTGGGAGACGGCTTCATATGGCTGCACCTTC,CASSWETASYGCTF
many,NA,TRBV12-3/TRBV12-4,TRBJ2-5,TGTGCCAGCAGCCCCATTGGTGGGTTAGAGACCCAGTACTTC,CASSPIGGLETQYF
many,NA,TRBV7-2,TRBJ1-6,TGTGCCAGCAGTTTTAGGGGGGCACCCCTCCACTTT,CASSFRGAPLHF
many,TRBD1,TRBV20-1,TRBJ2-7,TGCAGTGCTAGAGTTGGGACAGATACCTACGAGCAGTACTTC,CSARVGTDTYEQYF
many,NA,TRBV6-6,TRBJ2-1,TGTGCCAGCAGTTACTCGACAGCCAACAATGAGCAGTTCTTC,CASSYSTANNEQFF
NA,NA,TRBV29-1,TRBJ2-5,TGCAGCGTGGGTGAGGGACAAGAGACCCAGTACTTC,CSVGEGQETQYF
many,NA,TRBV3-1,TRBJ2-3,TGTGCCAGCAGCCATGCGGGGTTCGCAGATACGCAGTATTTT,CASSHAGFADTQYF
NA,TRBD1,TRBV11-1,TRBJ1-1,TGTGCCAGCAGCATCGGGACAGGCTTTTCCACTGAAGCTTTCTTT,CASSIGTGFSTEAFF
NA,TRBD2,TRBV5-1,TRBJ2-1,TGCGCCAGCAGCAGCCGGACTAGCGGGGGGGCCGCAGGCAATGAGCAGTTCTTC,CASSSRTSGGAAGNEQFF
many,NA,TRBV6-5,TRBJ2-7,TGTGCCAGCAGCCGTACAGGGCCAAACTACGAGCAGTACTTC,CASSRTGPNYEQYF
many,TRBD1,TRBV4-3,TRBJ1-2,TGCGCCAGCAGCCAAGCCGGGACAGGTACCGGTGGCTACACCTTC,CASSQAGTGTGGYTF
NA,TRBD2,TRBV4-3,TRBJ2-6,TGCGCCAGCAGCCGCCTTGGACTAGCGGGGACTGGGGCCAACGTCCTGACTTTC,CASSRLGLAGTGANVLTF
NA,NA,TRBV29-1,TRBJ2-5,TGCAGCGTTAAAGCCATGGGGGCGGGGGACCTCTCCTACAATGAGCAGTACTTC,CSVKAMGAGDLSYNEQYF
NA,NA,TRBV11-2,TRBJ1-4,TGTGCCAGCAGCCTTCCGACGGCCGCTAATGAAGAACTGTTTTTT,CASSLPTAANEELFF